Sequencing of this T cell receptor beta chain was carried out in a study of regulatory T cells in long-lasting Graves disease (dated by TCRdb to the early 2020s). About the study as a whole: Antithyroid drugs had been taken for less than 3 months by newly diagnosed Graves' disease patients. TCR sequencing covered some 13 persistent and around 20 newly diagnosed Graves' disease patients, 33 samples in total. The study took place in China and was registered as a clinical trial. Patients with persistent Graves' disease were compared with patients with newly diagnosed Graves' disease using TCR sequencing and RNA sequencing of peripheral blood. The study at large found these results: Peripheral blood alone was examined, since thyroid tissue, which constituted the primary lesion, could not be accessed. The authors acknowledged the small sample size as a limitation that may reduce accuracy. Persistent disease showed preferential use of TRBV28, TRBJ1-2 and TRBJ2-5, whereas newly diagnosed disease favored TRBV20-1 and TRBJ2-1. Patients with persistent disease shared more public clonotypes (around 3,000) than newly diagnosed patients did (roughly 970). Sequencing and analysis were limited to the TCR beta chain. Lower TCR Shannon entropy and fewer highly expanded clones were observed in persistent Graves' disease patients than in newly diagnosed patients, which suggested clonal expansion.

The germline V gene yields MDHEN for CDR1 and SYDVKM for CDR2. The CDR3 measures 12 amino acids from cysteine to phenylalanine. The entry retains the CDR3 DNA only, 36 bases that are in frame from base 1. The time point label of this sample denotes: newly diagnosed GD, antithyroid drugs for less than 3 months. For both TCR sequencing and RNA sequencing, RNA was extracted from PBMCs in TRIzol. The diagnosis of Graves' disease followed American Thyroid Association guidelines. Patients were recruited from an endocrinology department in Xi'an, China. From each patient, 7.5 to 10 milliliters of peripheral blood was collected into an EDTA anticoagulant tube. Ficoll Paque Plus density gradient separation was used to isolate PBMCs, and no additional T cell sorting was done. RNA quality was checked with an Agilent 2100 Bioanalyzer and agarose gel, and concentration with a NanoDrop 2000. Library creation used multiplex PCR. Sequencing instrument: Illumina HiSeq 4000. TCR beta libraries were built with iRepertoire HTBI primers and Arm-PCR amplification of CDR3 regions. Gel purification was performed on PCR products prior to sequencing. In the source study's methods: A total of 62 TRBV and 14 TRBJ segments were identified across samples and were used for gene usage analysis of CDR3 amino acid clonotypes. COPE and FqMerger were used to merge filtered high-quality paired reads into contigs. Contigs were aligned with BLAST to IMGT TRBV, TRBD and TRBJ reference genes, and CDR3 was defined per IMGT. Any clonotype with a frequency above 0.1% was counted as a highly expanded clone. Repertoire diversity was measured by Shannon entropy, and V-J evenness by the Gini coefficient. Clonotypes shared by more than one individual were considered public. In TCRdb, the public reads were trimmed at Q25 with fastp and aligned with MiXCR, with productive beta chains retained. Under each unique CDR3 protein, matching rows form one entry showing the most common genes and DNA. Here the V and J calls rest on TCRdb's processing, not on the authors' analysis. In all, the sample holds 400,000 to 500,000 distinct CDR3 sequences, and approximately 16% of those were seen once. The ten biggest clones cover roughly a tenth of the sample.

This clonotype showed up just a few times. Its target antigen remains unknown. Mismatch with germline at one junction end may stem from a read error. The same sample was also used in a study of T cells in Graves' hyperthyroidism and ophthalmopathy. As described in the second report: Stable Graves' hyperthyroidism was defined as no progression to ophthalmopathy during 18 months of follow-up. The hyperthyroidism patients were between 18 and 65 years old and newly diagnosed, with a disease duration of less than 2 months. Any patient with an uncontrolled infection, another autoimmune disease, pregnancy or lactation was excluded. Diagnoses relied on clinical symptoms, serum thyroxine and TRAb, thyroid ultrasound and orbital computed tomography. For the first round of RT-PCR on the TCR CDR3, the HTBI primer set was used together with the Qiagen OneStep RT-PCR kit. Blood samples also contained most of the expanded thyroid clonotypes (frequency above 0.001), which suggests that blood repertoires may reflect thyroid immune responses. In cross-validation, a model built on a 13 V-J signature told ophthalmopathy apart from stable hyperthyroidism with less than 90% sensitivity and around 81% specificity, and in testing the same model reached 80%/75%. In validation, progression to ophthalmopathy was predicted by the model with 70.59% sensitivity and just over 72% specificity, a median of roughly six months before onset. To identify TCR V-J signatures that set the groups apart, the researchers used a discovery cohort of more than 95 patients, made up of 40 to 45 with Graves' ophthalmopathy and 55 to 65 with stable Graves' hyperthyroidism. An independent validation cohort of around 20 hyperthyroidism patients and about 16 patients who later progressed to ophthalmopathy tested prospective prediction of ophthalmopathy. For training and testing, the 100 or so patients in the discovery cohort were randomly divided in a 7:3 ratio. Thyroid tissue and blood T-cell repertoires from about six Graves' hyperthyroidism patients were also compared in the study. After sampling, hyperthyroidism patients received methimazole starting at 30 mg daily, and ophthalmopathy patients received high-dose intravenous methylprednisolone. Libraries were constructed in a second round of multiplex PCR, after which size selection and purification were carried out. Libraries were sequenced paired-end with 100 bp reads on an Illumina HiSeq2000. Raw data were processed with SOAPnuke, discarding reads with adapters, uncalled bases, mean Phred below 15, or no exact constant-primer or identifier match. COPE v1.2.5 was used to merge high-quality paired reads, and clonotypes were defined as unique nucleotide sequences. MiTCR v1.1 was used to align clonotypes to the IMGT TRBV, TRBD and TRBJ reference segments. Analysis was restricted to V-J combinations with a frequency above 0.0001, which covered 99% to 99.2% of repertoires. A TCS score was defined as the ratio between F50 (clonal expansion) and ExV (chaos), using BLOSUM62-based TCRdist between CDR3 peptides within each V-J. Welch's t-statistics and random forest reduced around 550 V-J features to 10 to 15, which were used in a naive Bayes classifier (R e1071). Sample size was not statistically predetermined, and blinding of investigators to group allocation was not performed. According to the paper, TCR Vbeta CDR3 sequencing was carried out on approximately 140 peripheral blood samples, which came from fewer than 50 ophthalmopathy, fewer than 80 hyperthyroidism and approximately 17 progressor patients.

This receptor was taken from a woman aged 25 to 39 with Graves disease. Donor details come from another sample of the same person, matched by shared clones. Sequencing was performed on peripheral blood mononuclear cells (PBMCs), taken at new diagnosis, from a patient treated with antithyroid drugs. This chain joins TRBV28 to TRBJ2-5; 7 central bases correspond to TRBD2. This receptor carries the CDR3 CASRPGGETQYF. The nucleotide sequence is given as TGTGCTAGCAGGCCCGGGGGGGAGACCCAGTACTTC.